This T cell receptor beta chain was recorded in a study of breast tumors, draining lymph nodes, adjacent tissues. V was trimmed by 1 base and J by 0 bases, leaving 7 bases between them. Germline CDR1 SEHNR, CDR2 FQNEAQ (reference sequence). The CDR3 extends over 15 amino acids. Overall study findings and caveats: Compared with lymph nodes, tumors were less diverse; compared with nontumor tissue, more. Data fit most tumor T cells coming from lymph node, expanding in tumor. Luminal-like breast cancer showed significantly higher tumor–nontumor repertoire similarity than basal-like.

The sample holds one count of this clonotype. The antigen is not known. Using its own MiXCR run on the multiplex PCR reads, TCRdb lists one record per CDR3 protein. Of about 110,000 distinct CDR3 sequences listed, around 30% were seen once; the top ten hold approximately 5%. Samples came from axillary lymph nodes draining the breast cancer. This receptor was obtained from a female donor with breast cancer. Some clones in this sample may be carry-over from other donors' samples. The rearrangement uses TRBV7-9 and TRBJ1-3; D gene ambiguous. The sample consisted of axillary lymph node tissue. CDR3 amino acids: CASSLVSISGNTIYF. CDR3 coding DNA: TGTGCCAGCAGCTTAGTTTCGATCTCTGGAAACACCATATATTTT.